The subject of this entry is one T cell receptor beta chain. CDR3 size: 18 residues. Per germline, CDR1 SGHRS and CDR2 YFSETQ. The V and J ends lost 4 bases and 0 bases, in that order; junction bases with no gene match: 12. Methods used by the authors: Amplification from reference gene primers served as the basis for estimated nucleated cell counts. Here immunoSEQ multiplex PCR was the method, and the copy in TCRdb shows in-frame clones only, minus some. V, J and clone size are taken as reported in that table, and D and trimming were inferred from the DNA itself. Of about 190,000 clones in the sample, 80% to 90% were seen once. This sample stems from a study of blood T cell repertoires in COVID-19. The wider study: Sample material is recorded as cDNA or gDNA derived from T cells, B-cell-depleted T cells, or PBMCs.

One Seattle source followed patients from active infection through their disease course. The sample was peripheral blood. The chain couples TRBV5-1 to TRBJ2-7; 11 positions agree with TRBD2. The receptor comes from a woman aged 70-85 years with COVID-19, enrolled during active disease. The CDR3 nucleotides are TGCGCCAGCAGCGCCGGGACTAGCGGCCTTTTGAGCTCCTACGAGCAGTACTTC. It yields the protein CASSAGTSGLLSSYEQYF.